This T cell receptor (beta chain) was recovered during a study of Graves' ophthalmopathy and Graves' hyperthyroidism. Uncontrolled infections, pregnancy, lactation or other autoimmune diseases led to patient exclusion. It was on clinical symptoms, serum thyroxine, TRAb, thyroid ultrasound and orbital computed tomography that diagnosis relied. The CDR3 has 18 amino acids. V gave up 2 bases and J gave up 0 bases; unmatched junction bases: 13. The germline CDR1 and CDR2 sequences are SGDLS and YYNGEE. Beta-chain TCR CDR3 regions were amplified from RNA transcripts. HTBI primers were used in a first-round RT-PCR, which preceded a second-round multiplex PCR. One entry per CDR3 protein results from TCRdb running MiXCR on the multiplex PCR reads. The sample carries 600,000 to 950,000 distinct CDR3 sequences, approximately 40% recorded once.

Sequencing was carried out using peripheral blood. This sequence joins TRBV9 and TRBJ1-1; 7 bases agree with TRBD1. This receptor was identified in an adult man with Graves' ophthalmopathy. The CDR3 region is CASSVGGGFDRVNTEAFF. CDR3 in DNA: TGTGCCAGCAGCGTGGGGGGGGGATTCGACAGGGTGAACACTGAAGCTTTCTTT. The full variable domain, in which reference TRBV9 and TRBJ1-1 provide the parts outside the CDR3, is DSGVTQTPKHLITATGQRVTLRCSPRSGDLSVYWYQQSLDQGLQFLIQYYNGEERAKGNILERFSAQQFPDLHSELNLSSLELGDSALYFCASSVGGGFDRVNTEAFFGQGTRLTVV.